This T cell receptor (beta chain) was found in a study of identical twins. The germline V gene has CDR1 MNHEY and CDR2 SVGEGT. This CDR3 is built from 16 residues. Trimming took off 5 bases at V and 4 bases at J, with 20 bases between the two ends. This clonotype was counted only a few times. Its antigen is unidentified. General study findings and limits: Carriage of fewer insertions was seen in abundant cord blood beta clonotypes, whereas memory repertoires showed none. Zero-insertion findings could be partly confounded by invariant cells (MAIT and iNKT cells). Among monozygotic twins, out-of-frame TCR alpha sharing exceeded what models predicted.

MiXCR, run by TCRdb on the 5' RACE reads, gives a single entry per CDR3 protein. The table has 350,000 to 450,000 distinct CDR3 sequences, under 20% seen once. Sequencing was done on a sample of naive T cells sorted from blood. The rearrangement joins TRBV6-2 or TRBV6-3 to TRBJ2-5; D possibly matches TRBD1 or TRBD2 (5 bases each). This receptor was obtained from a man in his fifties in good health. CDR3 amino acids: CASSTLTGPVRETQYF. The CDR3 DNA follows: TGTGCCAGCAGTACCTTGACGGGGCCAGTGAGAGAGACCCAGTACTTC.